This TCR beta chain came from a study of T cell clonality in common variable immunodeficiency. Study-wide points: Compared with controls, CVID subjects had fewer shared TCRbeta clones. T cell subpopulation sequencing would be needed to explain CVID clonality.

The CDR3 spans 17 residues. Germline V lookup: CDR1 LNHDA, CDR2 SQIVND (reference sequence). V lost 7 bases and J 4 bases, leaving 26 bases between the germline ends. This clone came up many times. As yet, its antigen is unknown. The read is 3 residues too short to cover the CDR3 end, so that end is filled in from the germline J gene. Some clones are missing from TCRdb's copy, which holds only in-frame ones; the method was immunoSEQ multiplex PCR. The data list about 35,000 clones, none observed once; about 9.5% falls to the top ten. The sequenced sample was peripheral blood mononuclear cells. V gene TRBV19 combines with J gene TRBJ2-7, with D possibly TRBD1 on 5 matching bases. This sequence originates from a person aged 18 to 75 in good health. The CDR3 bases that were read are TGTGCCAGTAACCCTTACCCCCCCAGGGCCCTTGCGTACGAG. Its translation is CASNPYPPRALAYE. The whole CDR3 is CASNPYPPRALAYEQYF. Full variable domain (remainder filled in from reference TRBV19 and TRBJ2-7): DGGITQSPKYLFRKEGQNVTLSCEQNLNHDAMYWYRQDPGQGLRLIYYSQIVNDFQKGDIAEGYSVSREKKESFPLTVTSAQKNPTAFYLCASNPYPPRALAYEQYFGPGTRLTVT.